Sequencing of this T cell receptor beta chain was carried out in a study of T cell clones after liver transplantation. Sequencing used immunoSEQ multiplex PCR; TCRdb keeps in-frame clones, though not all of them. This table has about 100,000 clones, 82% appearing once. Per germline, CDR1 MDHEN and CDR2 SYDVKM. V was cut by 6 bases and J by 0 bases, with 5 bases left in between. The CDR3 runs to 12 residues. This specimen consisted of CD4+ T cells from blood, obtained before liver transplant. The sequence was obtained from a human donor who received a liver transplant. This chain uses TRBV28 with TRBJ1-1; D uncertain. CDR3 sequence (DNA): TGTGCCAGCAGCCGATTGAACACTGAAGCTTTCTTT. Amino acids: CASSRLNTEAFF.